This T cell receptor (beta chain) appears in the sequencing data of a study of T cell responses to AZD1222 COVID-19 vaccine. Whole-study results and caveats: Among the donors, most were white British and more were female, and clonal diversity was possibly underestimated. After two AZD1222 doses, spike-specific TCR breadth and depth rose versus day 0.

Analyses pooled second doses at about 4 or about 12 weeks. The CDR3 contains 14 residues. CDR1 is LNHDA and CDR2 is SQIVND in the germline V gene (reference sequence). The V and J ends lost 8 bases and 3 bases, in that order; junction bases with no gene match: 3. TCRdb's copy holds only in-frame clones and misses some; the assay was immunoSEQ multiplex PCR. The profile covers 90,000 or so clones, with roughly 90% appearing a single time and approximately 5.3% taken by the ten largest. Comment on this clone: The antigen remains unidentified.

The origin of this receptor is an adult who received the AZD1222 COVID-19 vaccine. The specimen was peripheral blood, collected 28 days after the second AZD1222 dose. The chain links TRBV19 to TRBJ1-4; 10 bases are shared with TRBD1. The chain's CDR3 is CASQTGGSNEKLFF. The CDR3 region has the DNA TGTGCCAGTCAGACAGGGGGCTCTAATGAAAAACTGTTTTTT.